The 31 T cell receptor beta chains in this list originate from one sample, sequenced in a study of cytomegalovirus exposure and HLA in healthy donors. Produced via immunoSEQ multiplex PCR; TCRdb's table is partial and in-frame only. Of roughly 47,000 clones listed, 93% are singletons. The specimen sequenced was PBMCs. The source of these receptors is a woman aged 18-30 years in good health and CMV-seronegative.

The V gene is TRBV19, the J gene TRBJ2-7, with 10 bases matching TRBD1. This CDR3 comprises 13 residues. CDR1 is LNHDA and CDR2 is SQIVND in the germline V gene (reference sequence). The trim removed 7 bases at V and 7 bases at J, leaving 7 bases unmatched. In DNA, the CDR3 is TGTGCCAGTAAGACAGGGGGCGAAGATGAGCAGTACTTC. Amino acid sequence: CASKTGGEDEQYF.

V usage is TRBV9 and J usage is TRBJ2-5; 8 nucleotides align to TRBD2. Germline CDR1 and CDR2: SGDLS and YYNGEE. V shed 4 bases, J shed 5 bases, and the junction held 1 base outside the gene matches. The CDR3 runs 12 residues. CDR3 protein: CASSPGGETQYF. DNA of the CDR3: TGTGCCAGCAGCCCGGGGGGGGAGACCCAGTACTTC.

The chain employs TRBV6-5 and TRBJ2-5, with 7 bases lining up with TRBD1. Germline V gives CDR1 MNHEY, CDR2 SVGAGI. The CDR3 spans 15 residues. The ends lost 5 bases at V and 4 bases at J; junction bases unmatched: 10. CDR3 in DNA: TGTGCCAGCAGTCCCCCGGGACAGTTGGGAGAGACCCAGTACTTC. As protein: CASSPPGQLGETQYF.

The rearrangement links TRBV5-1 to TRBJ2-2; D is undetermined. V was pared by 0 bases and J by 7 bases, with 7 bases between. From germline, CDR1 is SGHRS and CDR2 YFSETQ. The CDR3 length is 13 residues. CDR3 sequence reads: CASSLASGGELFF. The CDR3 nucleotides read TGCGCCAGCAGCTTGGCCTCGGGCGGGGAGCTGTTTTTT.

The V call is TRBV6-6, the J call TRBJ2-7; D might be TRBD1 (5 bases). The V end lost 7 bases, the J end lost 0 bases, and 7 bases lay between the germline ends. CDR1 and CDR2 (germline): MNHNY, SVGAGI (reference sequence). This CDR3 comprises 12 residues. In nucleotides, the CDR3 is TGTGCCAGCACAGGGAACTCCTACGAGCAGTACTTC. Translating gives CASTGNSYEQYF.

This clone was seen once. This rearrangement joins TRBV28 to TRBJ2-5; possible D gene TRBD1, 6 bases. Germline values: CDR1 MDHEN, CDR2 SYDVKM. With 5 bases removed from V and 5 bases from J, the gap between germline ends came to 18 bases. The CDR3 is 15 amino acids. CDR3 amino acids: CASSHSMERGETQYF. For the CDR3, the DNA is TGTGCCAGCAGTCACTCAATGGAGAGGGGGGAGACCCAGTACTTC.

The chain employs TRBV9 and TRBJ1-1, with 7 bases that match TRBD1. Germline V gives CDR1 SGDLS, CDR2 YYNGEE. The CDR3 is made up of 14 amino acids. The trim removed 4 bases at V and 1 base at J, leaving 4 bases unmatched. The DNA for the CDR3 is TGTGCCAGCAGCTCCCGGGACAGGAACACTGAAGCTTTCTTT. Protein product: CASSSRDRNTEAFF.

This sequence joins TRBV5-1 and TRBJ1-1; D is uncertain. The V gene lost 4 bases and the J gene lost 1 base, with 8 bases spanning the gap. Germline V lookup: CDR1 SGHRS, CDR2 YFSETQ. CDR3 length: 13 residues. The CDR3 region is CASSPRENTEAFF. As DNA, the CDR3 is TGCGCCAGCAGCCCCCGGGAGAACACTGAAGCTTTCTTT. Variable domain in full (rest from reference TRBV5-1 and TRBJ1-1): KAGVTQTPRYLIKTRGQQVTLSCSPISGHRSVSWYQQTPGQGLQFLFEYFSETQRNKGNFPGRFSGRQFSNSRSEMNVSTLELGDSALYLCASSPRENTEAFFGQGTRLTVV.

The gene calls are TRBV19 and TRBJ1-5; 7 bases are shared with TRBD1. CDR1 is LNHDA and CDR2 is SQIVND in the germline V gene (reference sequence). The length of the CDR3 is 16 residues. Trimming took 4 bases from V and 2 from J; bases not matched to a gene: 8. This chain's CDR3 is CASSTRQGVGNQPQHF. The CDR3 DNA reads TGTGCCAGTAGTACTCGACAGGGTGTTGGCAATCAGCCCCAGCATTTT.

The chain employs TRBV5-6 and TRBJ1-2; possible D gene TRBD1, 6 bases. Per the germline V gene, CDR1 is SGHDT and CDR2 is YYEEEE. Trimming took 2 bases from V and 5 from J, leaving 19 bases between them. The CDR3 length is 16 residues. The CDR3, as DNA: TGTGCCAGCAGCTTCTTCCTCGGAGGGGGGGGGTATGGCTACACCTTC. Its translation is CASSFFLGGGGYGYTF.

The V call is TRBV29-1, the J call TRBJ1-3, with a possible D match to TRBD1 (6 bases). Trimming pared 0 bases from V and 1 base from J, leaving 10 bases between. The germline V gene has CDR1 SQVTM and CDR2 ANQGSEA. The CDR3 loop spans 15 amino acids. The CDR3 DNA is TGCAGCGTTGAAGATCGGGGGGCGTCTGGAAACACCATATATTTT. Encoded protein: CSVEDRGASGNTIYF.

The chain employs TRBV7-2 and TRBJ2-7; 12 bases agree with TRBD2. This CDR3 is 16 amino acids long. Germline lookup yields CDR1 SGHTA and CDR2 FQGNSA. V shed 5 bases, J shed 4 bases, and the junction held 9 bases outside the gene matches. The CDR3 loop is CASSLSSGLAGYEQYF. In nucleotides, the CDR3 is TGTGCCAGCAGCCTATCCTCGGGACTAGCGGGTTACGAGCAGTACTTC.

J is TRBJ1-6 and V is TRBV9, with D hard to call. Germline values: CDR1 SGDLS, CDR2 YYNGEE. Trimming shortened V by 0 bases and J by 1 base, and 8 bases separated the two germline ends. This CDR3 comprises 16 residues. The CDR3 sequence: CASSVGAESYNSPLHF. The CDR3 DNA follows: TGTGCCAGCAGCGTAGGGGCCGAATCCTATAATTCACCCCTCCACTTT.

This chain connects TRBV27 to TRBJ2-1; 8 bases align to TRBD2. The CDR3 is 14 amino acids. J lost 6 bases, V lost 3 bases, and 4 bases had no gene match. Germline V lookup: CDR1 MNHEY, CDR2 SMNVEV (reference sequence). The CDR3 DNA reads as TGTGCCAGCAGTTTGGGTAGCGGGGCCAATGAGCAGTTCTTC. Residues: CASSLGSGANEQFF.

The chain couples TRBV18 to TRBJ2-7, with 8 positions matching TRBD1. The length of the CDR3 is 14 residues. Germline-derived CDR1 and CDR2 are KGHSH and LQKENI. V dropped 0 bases and J dropped 6; count of bases not matched to a gene: 4. This CDR3 is CASSPPSTGAEQYF. The DNA of the CDR3 is TGTGCCAGCTCACCACCGTCGACAGGGGCCGAGCAGTACTTC.

The V call is TRBV5-6, the J call TRBJ1-1; D is unresolved. Trimming took 3 bases from V and 0 from J, leaving 9 bases between them. This CDR3 region has 14 residues. Germline-derived CDR1 and CDR2 are SGHDT and YYEEEE. CDR3: CASSYYTMNTEAFF. CDR3 sequence (DNA): TGTGCCAGCAGCTATTACACTATGAACACTGAAGCTTTCTTT.

This sequence joins TRBV28 and TRBJ2-1; D remains unclear. V shed 2 bases and J shed 4 bases, with 9 bases lying between them. CDR1 and CDR2 from the germline V gene are MDHEN and SYDVKM. This CDR3 is 14 amino acids long. CDR3 DNA: TGTGCCAGCAGTTTAAGGTACGGGTACAATGAGCAGTTCTTC. It yields the protein CASSLRYGYNEQFF.

V is TRBV28 and J is TRBJ2-7; TRBD1 matches at 11 bases. Germline CDR1 MDHEN, CDR2 SYDVKM. There are 15 residues in the CDR3. V lost 5 bases to trimming and J lost 5 bases; unmatched junction nucleotides: 8. CDR3 protein: CASSIGGTGGNEQYF. As DNA, the CDR3 is TGTGCCAGCAGTATCGGTGGGACAGGGGGAAACGAGCAGTACTTC.

V is TRBV28 and J is TRBJ2-5; maybe TRBD2 (5 bases). This CDR3 comprises 14 residues. V dropped 4 bases and J dropped 11 bases, with 20 bases sitting between them. CDR1 is MDHEN and CDR2 is SYDVKM in the germline V gene. CDR3 nucleotides: TGTGCCAGCAGTTCAAAACTAGACGTCTCTTGGCAGTACTTC. This gives the protein CASSSKLDVSWQYF.

The gene calls are TRBV5-1 and TRBJ2-1; 9 bases line up with TRBD2. From germline, CDR1 is SGHRS and CDR2 YFSETQ. This CDR3 contains 16 residues. V lost 0 bases, J lost 1 base, and 2 bases stayed unmatched. Here the CDR3 reads CASSLGTSESYNEQFF. DNA of the CDR3: TGCGCCAGCAGCTTGGGGACTAGCGAATCCTACAATGAGCAGTTCTTC.

V is TRBV6-4 and J is TRBJ2-3; unclear D gene. Germline loops: CDR1 MRHNA, CDR2 SNTAGT. The CDR3 is 13 amino acids. Trimming pared 9 bases from V and 6 bases from J, leaving 16 bases between. DNA for the CDR3: TGTGCCAGTAAAAAAACCTATTGGGATACGCAGTATTTT. Encoded protein: CASKKTYWDTQYF.

The chain carries TRBV10-3 and TRBJ1-6; 7 bases are shared with TRBD1. CDR1 and CDR2 (germline): ENHRY, SYGVKD. V lost 1 base and J lost 7; bases outside the gene matches: 4. CDR3 size: 15 residues. The CDR3 sequence: CAISELGGHNSPLHF. The CDR3 DNA reads TGTGCCATCAGTGAGTTAGGGGGCCACAATTCACCCCTCCACTTT.

The J gene is TRBJ1-1, the V gene TRBV6-1; tentatively, D is TRBD1 (6 bases). Germline V gene data show CDR1 as MNHNS and CDR2 as SASEGT. With 6 bases removed from V and 0 bases from J, the gap between germline ends came to 14 bases. This CDR3 has 15 amino acids. The CDR3 protein is CASRDRSWMNTEAFF. In nucleotides, the CDR3 is TGTGCCAGCAGGGACAGATCCTGGATGAACACTGAAGCTTTCTTT.

This clone occurred once. The chain joins TRBV6-5 to TRBJ2-5, with a tentative D call TRBD1 (6 bases). The CDR3 spans 15 residues. Germline CDR1 and CDR2: MNHEY and SVGAGI. The V and J ends lost 0 bases and 1 base respectively, with 9 bases between them. Written as DNA, the CDR3 is TGTGCCAGCAGTTACTCGAGAGGGGGCCAAGAGACCCAGTACTTC. It is translated as CASSYSRGGQETQYF.

The chain links TRBV30 to TRBJ2-5, with 7 bases identical to TRBD1. With 8 bases clipped from V and 5 bases from J, the junction kept 8 bases outside the gene matches. In germline, CDR1 is GTSNPN, CDR2 SVGIG (reference sequence). CDR3 length: 12 residues. CDR3 in DNA: TGTGCCGCAACAGGGGCGCTGGAGACCCAGTACTTC. Amino acid sequence: CAATGALETQYF.

This chain connects TRBV7-9 to TRBJ1-2; D remains unclear. CDR1 is SEHNR and CDR2 is FQNEAQ in the germline V gene (reference sequence). Trimming took off 5 bases at V and 4 bases at J, with 11 bases between the two ends. CDR3 size: 13 residues. The CDR3 is CASSERGIYGYTF. CDR3 sequence (DNA): TGTGCCAGCAGCGAACGAGGGATCTATGGCTACACCTTC.

The rearrangement uses TRBV25-1 and TRBJ2-7; a possible D gene is TRBD2 (5 bases). The V gene's germline CDR1 is MGHDK and CDR2 SYGVNS. The CDR3 has 11 amino acids. V was clipped by 5 bases and J by 6 bases, with 8 bases between them. The CDR3 sequence is CASSSGLEQYF. As DNA, the CDR3 is TGTGCCAGCAGTAGCGGCCTCGAGCAGTACTTC.

This chain connects TRBV6-1 to TRBJ2-5, with a possible D match to TRBD1 (5 bases). The V and J ends lost 2 bases and 1 base respectively, with 11 bases between them. The length of the CDR3 is 15 residues. The germline CDR1 and CDR2 sequences are MNHNS and SASEGT. CDR3 sequence: CASSELGRVQETQYF. CDR3 DNA sequence: TGTGCCAGCAGTGAACTTGGCAGGGTCCAAGAGACCCAGTACTTC.

The chain carries TRBV19 and TRBJ2-3, with D possibly matching TRBD2 (5 bases). The V gene lost 2 bases and the J gene lost 2 bases, with 11 bases spanning the gap. The CDR3 covers 15 residues. Germline lookup yields CDR1 LNHDA and CDR2 SQIVND (reference sequence). The CDR3 protein is CASSIWLANTDTQYF. The CDR3 bases are TGTGCCAGTAGTATATGGCTAGCCAACACAGATACGCAGTATTTT.

Points on this clone: Other DNA sequences in the sample encode the same CDR3. The chain uses TRBV2 and TRBJ1-5; TRBD1 aligns across 10 bases. The CDR3 runs to 15 residues. Germline loops: CDR1 SNHLY, CDR2 FYNNEI. With 5 bases clipped from V and 2 bases from J, the junction kept 3 bases outside the gene matches. This chain's CDR3 is CASSRTGGGNQPQHF. In DNA form, the CDR3 reads TGTGCCAGCAGTCGGACAGGGGGAGGCAATCAGCCCCAGCATTTT.

The gene calls are TRBV28 and TRBJ2-1, with 7 bases identical to TRBD1. J was trimmed by 4 bases and V by 5 bases; bases with no gene match: 2. The length of the CDR3 is 13 residues. Germline CDR1 and CDR2: MDHEN and SYDVKM. The CDR3: CASSGGQYNEQFF. DNA of the CDR3: TGTGCCAGCAGTGGGGGACAGTACAATGAGCAGTTCTTC.